Listed below are T cell receptor beta chains from one sample, sequenced in a study of shared clonotypes between healthy human individuals. Libraries were prepared by immunoSEQ multiplex PCR; TCRdb keeps only in-frame clonotypes and omits some of them. The sample lists some 660,000 clones, 55% to 85% occurring once. The sample comprised memory CD4+ T cells sorted from blood. The receptors originated from a woman aged 25-40 years in good health. CDR3s include the opening cysteine and the closing phenylalanine or tryptophan. Fields, in order: V gene, CDR3 protein.

TRBV4-2 | CASSHAGEVREQYF
TRBV7-2 | CASSLVGTGSQPQHF
TRBV5-4 | CASSTASGSYEQYF
TRBV5-1 | CASSFGVRDEQYF
TRBV2 | CASSLRTGANVLTF
TRBV5-4 | CASSDPTVSYNEQFF
TRBV7-9 | CASSLAAAPGSVYEQYF
TRBV29-1 | CSANDREDEAFF
TRBV10-1 | CASIVPGQGLYEQYF
TRBV29-1 | CSVEEGGDQPQHF
TRBV10-2 | CASSGQFNQPQHF
TRBV18 | CASSPNRDSYTEAFF
TRBV14 | CASSLPEGLVSYNEQFF
TRBV25-1 | CASSESGRASGSYEQYF
TRBV7-2 | CASSPRTGGHNTQYF
TRBV28 | CASTPSDRVTTEAFF
TRBV2 | CASSGLAEGTQYF
TRBV5-1 | CASSSRGGMSDEQFF
TRBV14 | CASSQALGNNEQFF
TRBV9 | CASSVALAGDTGELFF
TRBV6-6 | CASSGGYSGELFF
TRBV7-9 | CASSSPKTATNEKLFF
TRBV10-3 | CAISEIGPGTEAFF
TRBV19 | CASSKGAPGDEQYF
TRBV27 | CASSINRENTEAFF
TRBV6-5 | CASTRGKNYGYTF
TRBV5-1 | CASSPGRGNEKLFF
TRBV7-9 | CASSERETQYF
TRBV30 | CAWTRSGGAGTLYEQYF
TRBV11-3 | CASSLENIRQYF
TRBV30 | CAWSAMRASGRAGFF
TRBV28 | CASSLLGGPDTQYF
TRBV7-4 | CASSRHRRPGHRWEETQYF
TRBV18 | CASSPQPTSREGEQYF
TRBV7-2 | CASSLGGGHSYEQYF
TRBV6-5 | CASRTGNTIYF
TRBV5-4 | CASSSASGRVGEQYF
TRBV7-8 | CASSLGEEREQYF
TRBV2 | CASSDYGPNTEAFF
TRBV6-6 | CASSPTGTKRVFF
TRBV5-4 | CASSPGSGGTGKTQYF
TRBV14 | CASSQVAGVGGGYTF
TRBV11-3 | CASSAAGGYNEQFF
TRBV2 | CASSVEGTQPQHF